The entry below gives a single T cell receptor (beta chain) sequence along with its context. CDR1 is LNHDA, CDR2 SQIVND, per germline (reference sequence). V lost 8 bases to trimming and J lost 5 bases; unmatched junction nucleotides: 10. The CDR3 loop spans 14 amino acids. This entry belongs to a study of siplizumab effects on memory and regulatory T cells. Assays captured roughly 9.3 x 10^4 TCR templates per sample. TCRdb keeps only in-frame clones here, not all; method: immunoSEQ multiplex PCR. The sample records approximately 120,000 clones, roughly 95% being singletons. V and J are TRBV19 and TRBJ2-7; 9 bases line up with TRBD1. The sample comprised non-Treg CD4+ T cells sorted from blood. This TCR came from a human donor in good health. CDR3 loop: CASRTGALVDEQYF. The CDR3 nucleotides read TGTGCCAGTCGGACAGGGGCGTTAGTGGACGAGCAGTACTTC.